What follows are 18 T cell receptor beta chains derived from one specimen sequenced in a study of blood T cell repertoires in COVID-19. Only in-frame clones appear in the TCRdb table, and some are missing; sequencing was by immunoSEQ multiplex PCR. In the table there are around 250,000 clones, about 83% of which are singletons. Source material: peripheral blood. The receptors originated from a man younger than 45 who had recovered from COVID-19.

CDR3 in DNA: TGTGCCAGCAGCGAGGTTCAAATGCGAGGTGAGCAGTTCTTC. Its protein is CASSEVQMRGEQFF. This chain uses TRBV9 with TRBJ2-1; D is unclear. Deletions cut 3 bases from V and 9 bases from J, with 16 bases between. Germline CDR1 and CDR2: SGDLS and YYNGEE. This CDR3 is built from 14 residues.

V usage is TRBV19 and J usage is TRBJ1-5; 11 bases agree with TRBD1. The CDR3 has 15 amino acids. Germline CDR1 is LNHDA and CDR2 is SQIVND (reference sequence). V was pared by 4 bases and J by 6 bases, with 5 bases of the junction left unmatched. The CDR3, as DNA: TGTGCCAGTAGTACCGGACAGGGGGCTTCTCAGCCCCAGCATTTT. Protein: CASSTGQGASQPQHF. Filled out from reference TRBV19 and TRBJ1-5, the complete variable domain reads DGGITQSPKYLFRKEGQNVTLSCEQNLNHDAMYWYRQDPGQGLRLIYYSQIVNDFQKGDIAEGYSVSREKKESFPLTVTSAQKNPTAFYLCASSTGQGASQPQHFGDGTRLSIL.

V gene TRBV28 combines with J gene TRBJ1-4, with a weak D call TRBD1 (6 bases). Germline V gives CDR1 MDHEN, CDR2 SYDVKM. V was cut by 6 bases and J by 4 bases, with 15 bases left in between. The CDR3 extends over 15 amino acids. The CDR3 here is CASRSGTGFNEKLFF. In DNA form, the CDR3 reads TGTGCCAGCAGATCCGGCACAGGGTTTAATGAAAAACTGTTTTTT. Combining the CDR3 with reference TRBV28 and TRBJ1-4 gives the whole variable domain DVKVTQSSRYLVKRTGEKVFLECVQDMDHENMFWYRQDPGLGLRLIYFSYDVKMKEKGDIPEGYSVSREKKERFSLILESASTNQTSMYLCASRSGTGFNEKLFFGSGTQLSVL.

V and J are TRBV19 and TRBJ1-2; the match to TRBD1 covers 9 bases. Losses at the gene ends were 3 bases for V and 4 bases for J; bases not matched to a gene: 6. The CDR3 extends over 15 amino acids. Germline CDR1 and CDR2: LNHDA and SQIVND (reference sequence). The CDR3 DNA reads as TGTGCCAGTAGTATCCCCGGGACAGGGCCCTATGGCTACACCTTC. Residues: CASSIPGTGPYGYTF.

The chain joins TRBV29-1 to TRBJ1-1; perhaps TRBD1 as D (6 bases). The CDR3 totals 14 residues. The V and J ends lost 6 bases and 3 bases respectively, with 17 bases between them. Germline V CDR1 and CDR2: SQVTM, ANQGSEA. CDR3 bases: TGCAGCGTGCAAGGGGGGGGGACGCACACTGAAGCTTTCTTT. This sequence encodes CSVQGGGTHTEAFF.

This clone was observed a few times. The rearrangement joins TRBV3-1 (or the pseudogene TRBV3-2) to TRBJ2-2; TRBD1 aligns across 7 bases. Germline-derived CDR1 and CDR2 are LGHDT and YNNKEL (reference sequence). Unmatched junction bases numbered 0, after V lost 1 base and J lost 4 bases. This CDR3 region has 14 residues. The CDR3 DNA follows: TGTGCCAGCAGCCAAGGGGACAGCACCGGGGAGCTGTTTTTT. Its protein is CASSQGDSTGELFF.

CDR3 sequence: CASSLALTDTQYF. The CDR3 DNA follows: TGTGCCAGCAGCTTAGCCCTCACAGATACGCAGTATTTT. This chain connects TRBV7-8 to TRBJ2-3, with D hard to call. Germline V gene lookup returns CDR1 SGHVS and CDR2 FQNEAQ. V was shortened by 0 bases and J by 2 bases, with 3 bases between the two germline ends. CDR3 length: 13 residues.

J is TRBJ2-7 and V is TRBV28; perhaps TRBD1 as D (6 bases). Germline V gene lookup returns CDR1 MDHEN and CDR2 SYDVKM. The V end was cut by 4 bases, the J end by 3 bases, with 10 bases between. The CDR3 is 13 residues long. CDR3 DNA sequence: TGTGCCAGCAGTTCCGCGGACAGCTACGAGCAGTACGTC. Encoded protein: CASSSADSYEQYV.

The chain recombines TRBV28 with TRBJ1-2; the match to TRBD1 covers 10 bases. Germline V gene lookup returns CDR1 MDHEN and CDR2 SYDVKM. V shed 7 bases and J 7 bases; nucleotides not matched to a gene: 6. The CDR3 consists of 13 residues. The CDR3 spells CASKIRDRGGYTF. The DNA of the CDR3 is TGTGCCAGCAAGATCCGGGACAGGGGTGGCTACACCTTC.

This clone was counted a single time. The chain recombines TRBV2 with TRBJ2-2; 12 bases map to TRBD1. The CDR3 is 16 amino acids. CDR1 and CDR2 from the germline V gene are SNHLY and FYNNEI. The V gene end was trimmed by 0 bases and the J gene end by 7 bases; junction bases not matched to a gene: 3. The CDR3 loop is CASSEAGTGGLGELFF. The CDR3 nucleotides read TGTGCCAGCAGTGAAGCTGGGACAGGGGGCCTCGGGGAGCTGTTTTTT.

The V call is TRBV29-1, the J call TRBJ2-2, with D perhaps TRBD1 (5 bases). The germline V gene encodes CDR1 SQVTM and CDR2 ANQGSEA. The CDR3 has 13 amino acids. The V end lost 0 bases, the J end lost 8 bases, and 10 bases lay between the germline ends. CDR3 protein: CSVEESRGGELFF. In DNA form, the CDR3 reads TGCAGCGTTGAAGAGTCTAGGGGTGGGGAGCTGTTTTTT.

The table lists this clone with a count of one. The rearrangement joins TRBV5-1 to TRBJ2-3, with 7 bases that match TRBD1. Germline CDR1 reads SGHRS; CDR2 reads YFSETQ. With 3 bases clipped from V and 1 base from J, the junction kept 14 bases outside the gene matches. The CDR3 is 18 residues long. The CDR3 here is CASSSTGTDFSGTDTQYF. The CDR3, as DNA: TGCGCCAGCAGCTCGACCGGGACAGACTTTTCTGGCACAGATACGCAGTATTTT.

This clone was counted once. An end of the junction differs from the germline gene, which may be a read error. This chain connects TRBV7-9 to TRBJ2-3; 11 bases are a match to TRBD1. CDR3 length: 9 amino acids. Germline loops: CDR1 SEHNR, CDR2 FQNEAQ (reference sequence). The CDR3 loop is CASSWDRGF. CDR3 DNA: TGTGCCAGCAGCTGGGACAGGGGGTTT.

This chain uses TRBV11-2 with TRBJ1-5; D possibly corresponds to TRBD1 (6 bases). V lost 1 base and J lost 2, with 9 bases in between. Per germline, CDR1 SGHAT and CDR2 FQNNGV. The CDR3 is 15 amino acids. Here the CDR3 reads CASSLGTVGNQPQHF. Written as DNA, the CDR3 is TGTGCCAGCAGCTTAGGGACAGTCGGCAATCAGCCCCAGCATTTT.

This rearrangement joins TRBV5-4 to TRBJ1-1; possibly TRBD1 for D (5 bases). V was cut by 0 bases and J by 5 bases, with 14 bases left in between. CDR3 size: 15 residues. Looked up from germline, CDR1 is SGHNT and CDR2 is YYREEE (reference sequence). CDR3 amino acids: CASSLASAGRTEAFF. CDR3 nucleotide sequence: TGTGCCAGCAGCTTGGCATCTGCAGGGCGAACTGAAGCTTTCTTT.

This chain joins TRBV11-2 and TRBJ1-1; TRBD1 agrees at 8 bases. CDR3 length: 15 amino acids. V lost 5 bases and J lost 2; bases outside the gene matches: 7. The germline CDR1 and CDR2 sequences are SGHAT and FQNNGV. CDR3 in amino acids: CASSPRGTGNTEAFF. The CDR3, as DNA: TGTGCCAGCAGCCCCCGAGGGACAGGCAACACTGAAGCTTTCTTT.

This sequence joins TRBV11-1 and TRBJ1-6; 7 nucleotides line up with TRBD1. The CDR3 runs to 15 residues. Unmatched junction bases numbered 9, after V lost 4 bases and J lost 9 bases. Germline V gene data show CDR1 as SGHAT and CDR2 as FQDESV (reference sequence). In nucleotides, the CDR3 is TGTGCCAGCAGCTCCACGACAGGGATTGGTTCACCCCTCCACTTT. It encodes CASSSTTGIGSPLHF.

V is TRBV18 and J is TRBJ1-4; no clear D. The CDR3 loop spans 15 amino acids. Germline lookup yields CDR1 KGHSH and CDR2 LQKENI. Between the trimmed V and J ends, which lost 3 bases and 5 bases, there was a span of 13 bases. CDR3 coding DNA: TGTGCCAGCTCACCTAATCCTGGAGGAAATGAAAAACTGTTTTTT. Protein: CASSPNPGGNEKLFF.